The 11 T cell receptor beta chains below were found in one sample sequenced in a study of blood T cell repertoires in COVID-19. The data were produced by immunoSEQ multiplex PCR, yet TCRdb's version contains in-frame clones alone and is incomplete. The sample has 280,000 or so clones, 85% seen once. Sequencing input: PBMCs or T cells enriched from blood (not recorded which). These receptors all stem from a woman between 50 and 59 years old who had recovered from COVID-19.

The chain is built from TRBV14 and TRBJ2-5; D unclear. The germline V gene encodes CDR1 SGHDN and CDR2 FVKESK. V gave up 0 bases and J gave up 4 bases, with 9 bases separating them. The CDR3 has 14 residues. CDR3: CASSQDSSRETQYF. The CDR3 DNA reads as TGTGCCAGCAGCCAAGATTCAAGCCGAGAGACCCAGTACTTC.

V usage is TRBV27 and J usage is TRBJ2-5; 10 bases agree with TRBD2. Germline assignment: CDR1 MNHEY and CDR2 SMNVEV (reference sequence). This CDR3 comprises 16 residues. V shed 8 bases, J shed 1 base, and the junction held 10 bases outside the gene matches. This chain's CDR3 is CASGASGGSRQETQYF. CDR3 in DNA: TGTGCCAGCGGGGCTAGCGGGGGCTCCCGCCAAGAGACCCAGTACTTC.

The count of this clone is one. The chain recombines TRBV18 with TRBJ2-5; 8 bases map to TRBD1. V shed 3 bases and J 4 bases; nucleotides not matched to a gene: 4. CDR1 is KGHSH, CDR2 LQKENI, per germline. The CDR3 runs to 14 residues. The CDR3 bases are TGTGCCAGCTCACCTTTGACAGGGGCAGAGACCCAGTACTTC. This sequence encodes CASSPLTGAETQYF.

This rearrangement joins TRBV11-2 to TRBJ1-2, with a weak D call TRBD1 (5 bases). CDR1 SGHAT and CDR2 FQNNGV come from the germline V gene. The V end lost 0 bases, the J end lost 14 bases, and 16 bases lay between the germline ends. This CDR3 is built from 13 residues. The CDR3 coding sequence is TGTGCCAGCAGCTTAGATCCGGCAGGGCGAGAAACCTTC. Translation gives CASSLDPAGRETF.

This rearrangement joins TRBV4-1 to TRBJ1-1; D possibly corresponds to TRBD1 (6 bases). Per the germline V gene, CDR1 is MGHRA and CDR2 is YSYEKL. V was pared by 3 bases and J by 2 bases, with 16 bases between. The CDR3 has 16 amino acids. Here the CDR3 reads CASSHIPGQRNTEAFF. CDR3 bases: TGCGCCAGCAGCCATATTCCGGGACAACGAAACACTGAAGCTTTCTTT.

The gene calls are TRBV11-2 and TRBJ1-6, with 9 bases aligning to TRBD1. The junction had 7 bases not matched to a gene; V was cut back by 6 bases and J by 4 bases. Germline V lookup: CDR1 SGHAT, CDR2 FQNNGV. The CDR3 has 16 residues. The CDR3 bases are TGTGCCAGCAGTCCATGGACAGGGGAATATAATTCACCCCTCCACTTT. Its protein product is CASSPWTGEYNSPLHF.

This clone was seen just once. This rearrangement joins TRBV24-1 to TRBJ1-1, with D perhaps matching TRBD1 (6 bases). This CDR3 has 14 residues. V shed 4 bases and J shed 4 bases, with 12 bases lying between them. CDR1 KGHDR and CDR2 SFDVKD come from the germline V gene. The CDR3 region is CATSDAGVTTEAFF. The CDR3 DNA reads TGTGCCACCAGTGACGCAGGGGTGACCACTGAAGCTTTCTTT.

The chain recombines TRBV5-1 with TRBJ2-3; 10 nucleotides align to TRBD2. Germline V gene data show CDR1 as SGHRS and CDR2 as YFSETQ. V lost 1 base, J lost 2 bases, and 19 bases stayed unmatched. The CDR3 length is 21 residues. In nucleotides, the CDR3 is TGCGCCAGCAGCTTGCCTTTTTCGGATTTCGTTAGCGGGGGGACCACAGATACGCAGTATTTT. It specifies CASSLPFSDFVSGGTTDTQYF.

The rearrangement joins TRBV7-9 to TRBJ2-1; D possibly corresponds to TRBD2 (6 bases). CDR1 SEHNR and CDR2 FQNEAQ come from the germline V gene (reference sequence). This CDR3 comprises 15 residues. V lost 4 bases, J lost 2 bases, and 12 bases lay in between. CDR3 coding DNA: TGTGCCAGCAGCTCACGGGACTCGACCTACAATGAGCAGTTCTTC. Its protein product is CASSSRDSTYNEQFF.

This chain connects TRBV7-9 to TRBJ2-5; D is uncertain. Trimming removed 5 bases from V and 3 bases from J, with 7 bases in between. This CDR3 comprises 12 residues. Germline values: CDR1 SEHNR, CDR2 FQNEAQ (reference sequence). The CDR3 DNA sequence: TGTGCCAGCAGCATCGACAAAGAGACCCAGTACTTC. This codes for CASSIDKETQYF.

The rearrangement uses TRBV3-1 (or the pseudogene TRBV3-2) and TRBJ2-1; 8 nucleotides agree with TRBD2. Trimming at V came to 0 bases and at J to 7 bases, leaving 8 bases not matched to a gene. The germline CDR1 and CDR2 sequences are LGHDT and YNNKEL (reference sequence). The CDR3 is 16 amino acids. Here the CDR3 DNA reads TGTGCCAGCAGCCAAGACCGTGGCGGGGGGTTAAATGAGCAGTTCTTC. This codes for CASSQDRGGGLNEQFF.